This entry lists 13 T cell receptor beta chains sequenced from one sample in a study of radiotherapy plus CTLA-4 blockade in lung cancer. Assay used: immunoSEQ multiplex PCR; TCRdb lists only in-frame clones, some missing. Found here are approximately 85,000 clones, 75% to 90% of them singletons; the top ten hold just over 2%. The specimen was peripheral blood, collected from a patient treated with radiotherapy plus ipilimumab. The receptors derive from a human donor with non-small cell lung cancer who had a partial response to radiotherapy plus ipilimumab.

This sequence joins TRBV5-8 and TRBJ2-3, with TRBD2 matching 12 bases. Germline V gene data show CDR1 as SGHTS and CDR2 as YDEGEE. This CDR3 spans 16 amino acids. Germline trimming cut 0 bases from V and 2 bases from J; bases unmatched to any gene: 1. CDR3 bases: TGTGCCAGCAGCTTGGGACTAGCGGGGGACACAGATACGCAGTATTTT. Its translation is CASSLGLAGDTDTQYF.

The V gene is TRBV5-1, the J gene TRBJ2-2, with D uncertain. Germline V lookup: CDR1 SGHRS, CDR2 YFSETQ. Deletions cut 4 bases from V and 7 bases from J, with 11 bases between. The CDR3 has 13 residues. The CDR3 nucleotides read TGCGCCAGCAGCGCCGGTGGGCTCGGGGAGCTGTTTTTT. Translating it yields CASSAGGLGELFF.

The chain has TRBV9 and TRBJ2-2; 11 bases line up with TRBD2. CDR1 and CDR2 from the germline V gene are SGDLS and YYNGEE. The V segment lost 4 bases and the J segment 0 bases; nucleotides outside the gene matches: 5. The CDR3 contains 17 residues. CDR3: CASSRTSGGANTGELFF. CDR3 nucleotide sequence: TGTGCCAGCAGCCGAACTAGCGGGGGTGCGAACACCGGGGAGCTGTTTTTT. Filled out from reference TRBV9 and TRBJ2-2, the complete variable domain reads DSGVTQTPKHLITATGQRVTLRCSPRSGDLSVYWYQQSLDQGLQFLIQYYNGEERAKGNILERFSAQQFPDLHSELNLSSLELGDSALYFCASSRTSGGANTGELFFGEGSRLTVL.

This chain joins TRBV11-3 and TRBJ2-1, with D possibly being TRBD2 (5 bases). This CDR3 is built from 14 residues. V was trimmed by 5 bases and J by 4 bases, leaving 12 bases between them. The germline V gene has CDR1 SGHNT and CDR2 YENEEA. The DNA of the CDR3 is TGTGCCAGCAGCCCGGGGATACTTTACAATGAGCAGTTCTTC. It specifies CASSPGILYNEQFF.

The rearrangement joins TRBV19 to TRBJ2-1; 8 nucleotides match TRBD1. Germline V lookup: CDR1 LNHDA, CDR2 SQIVND (reference sequence). The CDR3 totals 15 residues. Unmatched junction bases numbered 9, after V lost 4 bases and J lost 7 bases. The CDR3 DNA is TGTGCCAGTAGTAGCCCGGGCAGGGGGCGGAATGAGCAGTTCTTC. Translating it yields CASSSPGRGRNEQFF.

This chain connects TRBV6-6 to TRBJ1-6; 7 positions agree with TRBD1. This CDR3 comprises 15 residues. Germline V lookup: CDR1 MNHNY, CDR2 SVGAGI (reference sequence). The ends lost 6 bases at V and 9 bases at J; junction bases unmatched: 11. The CDR3 reads CASSQTTGNGSPLHF. The CDR3 DNA reads as TGTGCCAGCAGCCAAACGACAGGGAATGGTTCACCCCTCCACTTT.

The chain carries TRBV6-1 and TRBJ2-7; the match to TRBD1 covers 7 bases. The germline CDR1 and CDR2 sequences are MNHNS and SASEGT. This CDR3 comprises 14 residues. The junction had 7 bases not matched to a gene; V was cut back by 5 bases and J by 3 bases. The CDR3 region is CASSRRDRVYEQYV. CDR3 coding DNA: TGTGCCAGCAGTAGACGGGACAGAGTCTACGAGCAGTACGTC.

V is TRBV19 and J is TRBJ1-2; D is uncertain. Germline V CDR1 and CDR2: LNHDA, SQIVND (reference sequence). Trimming took 4 bases from V and 7 from J, leaving 25 bases between them. This CDR3 has 17 amino acids. The CDR3 sequence: CASSTTPLSTIPPGYTF. The CDR3 nucleotides are TGTGCCAGTAGTACGACGCCACTTTCGACAATTCCCCCTGGCTACACCTTC.

This chain connects TRBV10-3 to TRBJ2-1, with TRBD2 as a possible D gene (5 bases). CDR1 and CDR2 from the germline V gene are ENHRY and SYGVKD. The CDR3 sequence is 15 residues long. Trimming cost V 4 bases and J 0 bases, with 10 bases left between them. This CDR3 is CAISGGASSYNEQFF. DNA of the CDR3: TGTGCCATCAGTGGGGGAGCCAGCTCCTACAATGAGCAGTTCTTC.

This rearrangement joins TRBV15 to TRBJ2-3; D is ambiguous. V was shortened by 0 bases and J by 4 bases, with 8 bases between the two germline ends. The CDR3 has 14 residues. Germline V gives CDR1 LNHNV, CDR2 YYDKDF (reference sequence). CDR3: CATSRDLAPDTQYF. Here the CDR3 DNA reads TGTGCCACCAGCAGAGATTTAGCCCCAGATACGCAGTATTTT. Together with reference TRBV15 and TRBJ2-3, the CDR3 gives the full variable domain: DAMVIQNPRYQVTQFGKPVTLSCSQTLNHNVMYWYQQKSSQAPKLLFHYYDKDFNNEADTPDNFQSRRPNTSFCFLDIRSPGLGDTAMYLCATSRDLAPDTQYFGPGTRLTVL.

The chain joins TRBV7-3 to TRBJ1-5; D uncertain. The germline V gene encodes CDR1 SGHTA and CDR2 FQGTGA. Between the trimmed V and J ends, which lost 5 bases and 0 bases, there was a span of 11 bases. This CDR3 region has 15 residues. This CDR3 reads CASSPRPYSNQPQHF. The CDR3 region has the DNA TGTGCCAGCAGCCCCCGTCCTTATAGCAATCAGCCCCAGCATTTT.

The chain couples TRBV5-1 to TRBJ2-1, with TRBD1 as a possible D gene (6 bases). The CDR3 contains 14 residues. Germline CDR1 reads SGHRS; CDR2 reads YFSETQ. V lost 2 bases, J lost 5 bases, and 11 bases lay in between. The CDR3 reads CASSFGTPDNEQFF. CDR3 coding DNA: TGCGCCAGCAGCTTCGGGACACCGGACAATGAGCAGTTCTTC.

The chain uses TRBV2 and TRBJ2-5; a possible D gene is TRBD2 (5 bases). Trimming took 4 bases from V and 2 from J, leaving 8 bases between them. Per germline, CDR1 SNHLY and CDR2 FYNNEI. The CDR3 runs to 13 residues. The chain's CDR3 is CASSGTFQETQYF. As DNA, the CDR3 is TGTGCCAGCAGTGGGACTTTTCAAGAGACCCAGTACTTC.